The 14 T cell receptor beta chains presented below share a single source sample, sequenced in a study of shared clonotypes between healthy human individuals. Data came from immunoSEQ multiplex PCR; TCRdb stores just in-frame clones and leaves some out. The data contain over 850,000 clones, 75% to 85% of them seen just once; the ten biggest clones take up roughly 0.62%. Sequenced sample: memory CD4+ T cells from PBMCs. Subset here: CD45RA-negative fraction. The source of these receptors is a man aged 18 to 30 in good health. Some clones in this sample may be carry-over from other donors' samples.

The gene calls are TRBV27 and TRBJ2-7; D is perhaps TRBD2 (6 bases). Between the trimmed V and J ends, which lost 6 bases and 7 bases, there was a span of 22 bases. The germline V gene has CDR1 MNHEY and CDR2 SMNVEV (reference sequence). The CDR3 runs 15 residues. The CDR3 is CASSQWAAGLGEQYF. The CDR3 DNA sequence: TGTGCCAGCAGCCAATGGGCCGCGGGATTAGGGGAGCAGTACTTC.

This chain joins TRBV11-2 and TRBJ2-7, with D perhaps matching TRBD1 (6 bases). Germline V gene data show CDR1 as SGHAT and CDR2 as FQNNGV. Trimming pared 1 base from V and 6 bases from J, leaving 10 bases between. This CDR3 region has 13 residues. The CDR3 loop is CASSLAQGSEQYF. The CDR3 nucleotides are TGTGCCAGCAGCTTAGCACAGGGATCCGAGCAGTACTTC.

Concerning this clone: This may arise from a read error, as a much more abundant clone is one base away. The rearrangement joins TRBV5-6 to TRBJ2-5; D assignment may be TRBD1 or TRBD2 (5 bases each). V was cut by 4 bases and J by 2 bases, with 9 bases left in between. Germline V gene sequence: CDR1 SGHDT, CDR2 YYEEEE. CDR3 length: 13 amino acids. CDR3 residues: CASSPGRQETQYF. The CDR3 nucleotides read TGTGCCAGCAGCCCGGGACGGCAAGAGACCCAGTACTTC.

The chain recombines TRBV9 with TRBJ2-1; weak D call: TRBD1 (5 bases). This CDR3 contains 16 residues. Trimming took 4 bases from V and 3 from J, leaving 17 bases between them. Germline V CDR1 and CDR2: SGDLS, YYNGEE. The CDR3 region is CASSPEDGHYYNEQFF. CDR3 nucleotides: TGTGCCAGCAGCCCAGAGGACGGACATTACTACAATGAGCAGTTCTTC.

This chain joins TRBV27 and TRBJ2-5; D could derive from TRBD1 or TRBD2 (5 bases each). V was trimmed by 2 bases and J by 10 bases, leaving 14 bases between them. The CDR3 consists of 13 residues. Germline V gene sequence: CDR1 MNHEY, CDR2 SMNVEV (reference sequence). The CDR3 reads CASSLKQGAIQYF. CDR3 coding DNA: TGTGCCAGCAGTTTAAAGCAGGGAGCTATCCAGTACTTC.

In this sample, this clone turned up once. This specimen includes other DNA sequences encoding the same CDR3. The V and J genes are TRBV15 and TRBJ2-7; weak D call: TRBD2 (5 bases). V shed 0 bases and J shed 4 bases, with 7 bases lying between them. CDR3 length equals 13 residues. Looked up from germline, CDR1 is LNHNV and CDR2 is YYDKDF (reference sequence). Written as DNA, the CDR3 is TGTGCCACCAGCAGAGATCCGGGGTACGAGCAGTACTTC. Translated: CATSRDPGYEQYF.

This clone was seen a handful of times. A read error may be the cause here, since a much bigger clone is one base away. Other DNA sequences within the sample encode an identical CDR3. The V gene is TRBV5-1, the J gene TRBJ2-6; D call uncertain. The ends were cut back, 2 bases at V and 0 bases at J, with 3 bases in the middle. Germline CDR1 and CDR2: SGHRS and YFSETQ. This CDR3 is built from 14 residues. CDR3 nucleotide sequence: TGCGCCAGCAGCTTTGACTCTGGGGCCAACGTCCTGACTTTC. This gives the protein CASSFDSGANVLTF.

This clone was seen only once. The V gene is TRBV15, the J gene TRBJ2-1; a weak D match, TRBD2 (5 bases). The germline V gene has CDR1 LNHNV and CDR2 YYDKDF (reference sequence). This CDR3 is 13 amino acids long. Trimming pared 0 bases from V and 12 bases from J, leaving 12 bases between. As DNA, the CDR3 is TGTGCCACCAGCAGAGATCGAGGGCGTGTGCAGTTCTTC. Its protein product is CATSRDRGRVQFF. The whole variable domain, filled in from reference TRBV15 and TRBJ2-1, reads DAMVIQNPRYQVTQFGKPVTLSCSQTLNHNVMYWYQQKSSQAPKLLFHYYDKDFNNEADTPDNFQSRRPNTSFCFLDIRSPGLGDTAMYLCATSRDRGRVQFFGPGTRLTVL.

The chain combines TRBV30 with TRBJ2-3, with D perhaps assigned TRBD1 or TRBD2 (5 bases each). V gave up 7 bases and J gave up 0 bases, with 14 bases separating them. Germline lookup yields CDR1 GTSNPN and CDR2 SVGIG (reference sequence). This CDR3 is built from 14 residues. CDR3 coding DNA: TGTGCCTCAAACCGAGGGGCTAGCACAGATACGCAGTATTTT. Translation gives CASNRGASTDTQYF.

In the case of this clone: A far larger clone is just one base off, so this is likely a read error. Additional DNA sequences in this sample encode the identical CDR3. V is TRBV11-2 and J is TRBJ1-1, with a possible D match to TRBD1 (5 bases). The CDR3 extends over 13 amino acids. The germline V and J ends were trimmed by 3 bases and 1 base, with 6 bases remaining between them. Germline CDR1 SGHAT, CDR2 FQNNGV. The CDR3 region has the DNA TGTGCCAGCAGCTTTACAGGGAACACTGAAGCTTTCTTT. It is translated as CASSFTGNTEAFF.

The gene calls are TRBV7-2 and TRBJ2-2; D possibly corresponds to TRBD1 (5 bases). V was cut by 8 bases and J by 0 bases, with 13 bases left in between. The CDR3 has 15 residues. From germline, CDR1 is SGHTA and CDR2 FQGNSA. CDR3 loop: CASGRQRSNTGELFF. CDR3 in DNA: TGTGCCAGCGGTAGACAGAGATCGAACACCGGGGAGCTGTTTTTT.

This rearrangement joins TRBV5-4 to TRBJ1-2, with TRBD1 identical over 7 bases. Germline trimming cut 3 bases from V and 8 bases from J; bases unmatched to any gene: 13. The CDR3 loop spans 15 amino acids. CDR1 is SGHNT, CDR2 YYREEE, per germline (reference sequence). The CDR3: CASSSRQGSPIGYTF. CDR3 bases: TGTGCCAGCAGCTCCCGACAGGGAAGTCCCATAGGCTACACCTTC. Variable domain in full (rest from reference TRBV5-4 and TRBJ1-2): ETGVTQSPTHLIKTRGQQVTLRCSSQSGHNTVSWYQQALGQGPQFIFQYYREEENGRGNFPPRFSGLQFPNYSSELNVNALELDDSALYLCASSSRQGSPIGYTFGSGTRLTVV.

The chain combines TRBV6-5 with TRBJ2-2; TRBD2 might be the D (5 bases). Germline CDR1 and CDR2: MNHEY and SVGAGI. The V gene lost 0 bases and the J gene lost 2 bases, with 10 bases spanning the gap. The CDR3 sequence is 16 residues long. CDR3 region: CASSYSSGLNTGELFF. The CDR3 DNA is TGTGCCAGCAGTTACTCGAGTGGACTCAACACCGGGGAGCTGTTTTTT.

Details on this clone: Mismatch with germline at one junction end may stem from a read error. This chain connects TRBV30 to TRBJ1-4; D possibly corresponds to TRBD1 (5 bases). Germline assignment: CDR1 GTSNPN and CDR2 SVGIG (reference sequence). This CDR3 is 13 amino acids long. CDR3 in DNA: TGTGCGTGGAGTACGGGGGAGAGCGAAAAACTGTTTTTT. This gives the protein CAWSTGESEKLFF.